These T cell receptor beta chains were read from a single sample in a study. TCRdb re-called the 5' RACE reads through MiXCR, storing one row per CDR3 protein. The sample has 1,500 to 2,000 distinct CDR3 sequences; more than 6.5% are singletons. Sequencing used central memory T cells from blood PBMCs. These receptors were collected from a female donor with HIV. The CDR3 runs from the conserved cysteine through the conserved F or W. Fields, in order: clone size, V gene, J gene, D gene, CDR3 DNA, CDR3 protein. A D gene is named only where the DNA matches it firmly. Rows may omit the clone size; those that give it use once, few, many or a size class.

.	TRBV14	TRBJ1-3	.	TGTGTCAGCAGCTCCGGGACAAATACACCCATATATTTT	CVSSSGTNTPIYF
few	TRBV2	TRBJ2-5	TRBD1	TGTGCCAGCAGTGATGACAGGGGTGAGACCCAGTACTTC	CASSDDRGETQYF
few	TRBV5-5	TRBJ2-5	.	TGTGCCAGCAGCGACGGGACCGGAGGAGAGACCCAGTACTTC	CASSDGTGGETQYF
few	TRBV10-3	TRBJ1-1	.	TGTGCCACCGACAGTGGCGACACTGAAGCTTTCTTT	CATDSGDTEAFF
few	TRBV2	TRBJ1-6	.	TGTGCCAGCAGTCTAGGGGGGACCAATTCACCCCTCCACTTT	CASSLGGTNSPLHF
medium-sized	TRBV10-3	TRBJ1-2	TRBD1	TGTGCCATCAGCGGACAGGGGGCAAGCTATGGCTACACCTTC	CAISGQGASYGYTF
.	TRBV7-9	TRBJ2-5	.	TGTGCCAGCACTCGAGGGGGCCAAGAGACCCAGTACTTC	CASTRGGQETQYF
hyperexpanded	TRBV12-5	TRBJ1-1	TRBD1	TGTGCTAGTGGTTTGGGTTCGGGACAGGGCATTAAAGCTTTCTTT	CASGLGSGQGIKAFF
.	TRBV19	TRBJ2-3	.	TGTGCCAGTAGTTCAGCTAGCCGCACAGATACGCAGTATTTT	CASSSASRTDTQYF
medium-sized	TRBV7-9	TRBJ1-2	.	TGTGCCAGCAGCTCCGAGCTGCGACAGGCTAACTATGGCTACACCTTC	CASSSELRQANYGYTF
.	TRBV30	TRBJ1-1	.	TGTGCCTGGACCTGGGCAGGGGCGAACACTGAAGCTTTCTTT	CAWTWAGANTEAFF
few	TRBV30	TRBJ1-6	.	TGTGCCTGGAGTGTACCGGCAGGGAACCCGGGATCACCCCTCCACTTT	CAWSVPAGNPGSPLHF
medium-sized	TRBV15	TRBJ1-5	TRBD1	TGTGCCACCAGCAGAGACCAGACAGGGGCCAATCAGCCCCAGCATTTT	CATSRDQTGANQPQHF
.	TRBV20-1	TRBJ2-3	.	TGCAGTGCTAGAATGACAGATACGCAGTATTTT	CSARMTDTQYF
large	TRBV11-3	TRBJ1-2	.	TGTGCCAGCAGCCCCCAGAGGCTCTATGGCTACACCTTC	CASSPQRLYGYTF
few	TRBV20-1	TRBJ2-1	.	TGCAGTGAAGCCACCCACGGCAATGAGCAGTTCTTC	CSEATHGNEQFF
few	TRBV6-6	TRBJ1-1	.	TGTGCCAGCAGTGCCACAGGGAACACTGAAGCTTTCTTT	CASSATGNTEAFF
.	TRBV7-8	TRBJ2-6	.	TGTGCCAGCAGCCCACGGACTACGGGGGCCAACGTCCTGACTTTC	CASSPRTTGANVLTF
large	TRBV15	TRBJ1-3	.	TGTGCCACCAGTGTAGGAAACACCATATATTTT	CATSVGNTIYF
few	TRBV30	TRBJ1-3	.	TGTGCCTGGAGCTTCGACCTAGGAAACACCATATATTTT	CAWSFDLGNTIYF
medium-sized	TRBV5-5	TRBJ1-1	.	TGTGCCAGCAGCTTGGGAGGGAACACTGAAGCTTTCTTT	CASSLGGNTEAFF
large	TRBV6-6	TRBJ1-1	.	TGTGCCAGCAGTTCTAAGGACGGGAACACTGAAGCTTTCTTT	CASSSKDGNTEAFF
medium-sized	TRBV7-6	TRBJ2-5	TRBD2	TGTGCCAGCAGCTTAGGGGCCTCAGCGGGGGGGCCGCCGGAGACCCAGTACTTC	CASSLGASAGGPPETQYF
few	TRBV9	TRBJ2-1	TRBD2	TGTGCCAGCAGCGTAGATGGCGGGGGTGAGCAGTTCTTC	CASSVDGGGEQFF
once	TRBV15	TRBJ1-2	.	TGTGCCACCAGCAGGGGTACCGGGTGGGTTTCTGGTGGCTACACCTTC	CATSRGTGWVSGGYTF
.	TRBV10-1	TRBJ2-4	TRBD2	TGCACCAGCAGTGCAGGACTAGTCGACATTCAGTACTTC	CTSSAGLVDIQYF
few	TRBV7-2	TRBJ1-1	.	TGTGCCAGCAGCTCTCTTAATGCAGCTTTCTTT	CASSSLNAAFF
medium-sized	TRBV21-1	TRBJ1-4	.	TGTGCCAGCAGCAATCGCGCCGGGGTTGCTAATGAAAAACTGTTTTTT	CASSNRAGVANEKLFF
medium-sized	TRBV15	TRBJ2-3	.	TGTGCCACCAGCAGATCAGCACAGACCACAGATACGCAGTATTTT	CATSRSAQTTDTQYF
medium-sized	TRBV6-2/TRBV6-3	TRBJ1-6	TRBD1	TGTGCCAGCAGCCTGACCCCGGGACAGGGGCATTCACCCCTCCACTTT	CASSLTPGQGHSPLHF
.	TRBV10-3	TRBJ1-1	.	TGTGCCATCGGAACGGAGGAGAGCACTGAAGCTTTCTTT	CAIGTEESTEAFF
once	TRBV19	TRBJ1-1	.	TGTGCCAGTAGTTCTCCGGGATCACCCATGAACACTGAAGCTTTCTTT	CASSSPGSPMNTEAFF
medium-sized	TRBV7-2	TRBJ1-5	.	TGTGCCAGCAGCTTAGCCGGACGGGGGCAGCCCCAGCATTTT	CASSLAGRGQPQHF
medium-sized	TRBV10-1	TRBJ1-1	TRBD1	TGCGCCAGCAGCCCGGGACAGGGGGCCGGGGGTACTGAAGCTTTCTTT	CASSPGQGAGGTEAFF
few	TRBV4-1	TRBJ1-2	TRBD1	TGCGCCAGCAGCCCAGAGGGGGCAGGGGGAAACTATGGCTACACCTTC	CASSPEGAGGNYGYTF
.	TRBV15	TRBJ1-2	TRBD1	TGTGCCACCAGCAGAGCGCCAGGGGGCAATGGCTACACCTTC	CATSRAPGGNGYTF
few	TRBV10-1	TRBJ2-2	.	TGCGCCAGCAGTGCGGACGGCACCGGGGAGCTGTTTTTT	CASSADGTGELFF
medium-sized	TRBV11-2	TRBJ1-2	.	TGTGCCAGCAGCTTAGACGTGGGAATCGGGCGCAAGTATGGCTACACCTTC	CASSLDVGIGRKYGYTF
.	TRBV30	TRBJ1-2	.	TGTGCCTGGAGTATTAGGGGGGACTATGGCTACACCTTC	CAWSIRGDYGYTF
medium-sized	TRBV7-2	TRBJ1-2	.	TGTGCCAGCAGCCCGCCTGGTCCCTATGGCTACACCTTC	CASSPPGPYGYTF
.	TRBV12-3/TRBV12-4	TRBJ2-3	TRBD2	TGTGCCAGCACCCCCGGGGGGGCAGATACGCAGTATTTT	CASTPGGADTQYF